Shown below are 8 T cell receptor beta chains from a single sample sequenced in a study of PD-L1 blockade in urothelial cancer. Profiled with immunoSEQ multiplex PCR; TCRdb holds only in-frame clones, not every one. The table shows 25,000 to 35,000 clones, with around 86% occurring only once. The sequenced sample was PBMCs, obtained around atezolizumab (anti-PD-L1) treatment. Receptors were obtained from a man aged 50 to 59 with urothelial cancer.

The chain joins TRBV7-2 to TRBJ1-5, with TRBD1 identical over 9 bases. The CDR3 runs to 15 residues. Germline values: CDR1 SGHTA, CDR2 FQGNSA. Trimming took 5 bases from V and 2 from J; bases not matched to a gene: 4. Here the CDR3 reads CASSIDRGGNQPQHF. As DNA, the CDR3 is TGTGCCAGCAGCATCGACAGGGGGGGCAATCAGCCCCAGCATTTT.

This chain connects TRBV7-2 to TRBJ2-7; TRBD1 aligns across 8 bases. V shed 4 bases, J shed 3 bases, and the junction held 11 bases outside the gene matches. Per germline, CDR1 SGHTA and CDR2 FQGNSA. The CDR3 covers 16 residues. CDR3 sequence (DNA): TGTGCCAGCAGCTCCATCGGACAGGGTCTGAACTACGAGCAGTACTTC. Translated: CASSSIGQGLNYEQYF.

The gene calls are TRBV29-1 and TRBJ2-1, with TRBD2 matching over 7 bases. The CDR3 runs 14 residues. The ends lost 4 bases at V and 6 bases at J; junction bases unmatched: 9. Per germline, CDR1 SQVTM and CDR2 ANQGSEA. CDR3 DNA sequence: TGCAGCGTTGGGGGCGGGGGAGCGGGCAATGAGCAGTTCTTC. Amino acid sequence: CSVGGGGAGNEQFF.

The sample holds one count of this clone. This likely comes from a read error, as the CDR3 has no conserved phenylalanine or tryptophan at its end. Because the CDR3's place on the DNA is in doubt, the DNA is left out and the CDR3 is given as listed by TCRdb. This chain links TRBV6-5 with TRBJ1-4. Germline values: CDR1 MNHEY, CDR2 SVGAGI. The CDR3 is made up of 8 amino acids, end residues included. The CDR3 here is CASSWEGR.

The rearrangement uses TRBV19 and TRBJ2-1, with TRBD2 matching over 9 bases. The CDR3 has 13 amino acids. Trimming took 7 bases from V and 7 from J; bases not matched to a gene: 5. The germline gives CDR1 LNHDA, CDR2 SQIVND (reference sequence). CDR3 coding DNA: TGTGCCAGTACCGGGACTAGCTTAAATGAGCAGTTCTTC. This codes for CASTGTSLNEQFF.

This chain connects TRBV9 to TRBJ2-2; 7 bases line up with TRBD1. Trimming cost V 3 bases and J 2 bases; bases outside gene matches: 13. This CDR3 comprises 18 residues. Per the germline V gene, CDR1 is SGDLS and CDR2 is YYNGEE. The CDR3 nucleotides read TGTGCCAGCAGCGGACCCCCTAGACAGGGAAAAAACACCGGGGAGCTGTTTTTT. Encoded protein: CASSGPPRQGKNTGELFF.

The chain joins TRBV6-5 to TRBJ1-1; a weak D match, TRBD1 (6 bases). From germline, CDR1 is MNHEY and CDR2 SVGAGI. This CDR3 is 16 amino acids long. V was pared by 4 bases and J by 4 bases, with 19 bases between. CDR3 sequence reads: CASSSRGLGGPTEAFF. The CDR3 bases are TGTGCCAGCAGTTCTAGAGGGCTTGGGGGCCCCACTGAAGCTTTCTTT.

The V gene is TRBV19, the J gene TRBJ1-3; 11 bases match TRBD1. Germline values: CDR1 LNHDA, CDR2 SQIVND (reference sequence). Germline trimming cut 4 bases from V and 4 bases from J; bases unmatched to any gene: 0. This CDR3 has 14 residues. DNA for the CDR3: TGTGCCAGTAGTAGGACAGGGGGCGGAAACACCATATATTTT. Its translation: CASSRTGGGNTIYF.